This is a list of T cell receptor beta chains from one sample in a study of siplizumab effects on memory and regulatory T cells. Clones were sequenced by immunoSEQ multiplex PCR, and TCRdb holds only the in-frame ones, with some missing. Among 55,000 to 80,000 clones listed, around 80% were seen once. The specimen was memory CD4+ T cells sorted from blood. Receptors originate from a human donor in good health. Each CDR3 is given with its conserved first and last residue. Fields, in order: V gene, clone size, D gene, J gene, CDR3 DNA, CDR3 protein. A D gene is named only where the DNA matches it firmly. The size field is filled for only some rows; it gives once, few, many or a size class.

TRBV5-1	.	TRBD1	TRBJ2-7	TGCGCCAGCAGTAAGTCGACAGGGTCCTTCTACGAGCAGTACTTC	CASSKSTGSFYEQYF
TRBV27	few	TRBD1	TRBJ2-2	TGTGCCAGCACCCGACAGGGTGGAAGCACCGGGGAGCTGTTTTTT	CASTRQGGSTGELFF
TRBV18	.	.	TRBJ1-1	TGTGCCAGCTCACCTACGGGCGGAGGGATGAACACTGAAGCTTTCTTT	CASSPTGGGMNTEAFF
TRBV5-1	.	TRBD1	TRBJ2-1	TGCGCCAGCAGCTGGACAGGTGACAATGAGCAGTTCTTC	CASSWTGDNEQFF
TRBV10-3	.	TRBD1	TRBJ1-2	TGTGCCAGCTACTGGCAGGGGGATGGCTACACCTTC	CASYWQGDGYTF
TRBV7-9	.	.	TRBJ2-6	TGTGCCAGCAGCTTAGTTGGGGGGCCCTCCGGGGCCAACGTCCTGACTTTC	CASSLVGGPSGANVLTF
TRBV5-1	.	TRBD2	TRBJ2-3	TGCGCCAGCAGCTGGCGGGGGGATCGCACAGATACGCAGTATTTT	CASSWRGDRTDTQYF
TRBV5-4	few	.	TRBJ1-2	TGTGCCAGCAGCTTGGGAGCAGAAAACTATGGCTACACCTTC	CASSLGAENYGYTF
TRBV18	.	.	TRBJ2-5	TGTGCCAGCTCACTCACCTTCGCCCAAGAGACCCAGTACTTC	CASSLTFAQETQYF
TRBV5-4	once	.	TRBJ2-3	TGTGCCAGCAGCTTGGGGCGGGGTCTTTATACAGATACGCAGTATTTT	CASSLGRGLYTDTQYF
TRBV7-8	.	TRBD1	TRBJ1-4	TGTGCCAGCAGCTCGACGACAGGGGCAAATGAAAAACTGTTTTTT	CASSSTTGANEKLFF
TRBV6-5	once	.	TRBJ1-2	TGTGCCAGCACCGGGACAACCTCTGGCTACACCTTC	CASTGTTSGYTF
TRBV7-9	few	.	TRBJ2-3	TGTGCCAGCAGCTTTTCCGGGCCCACAGATACGCAGTATTTT	CASSFSGPTDTQYF
TRBV27	.	TRBD1	TRBJ1-5	TGTGCCAGCAGCACAGGGGTACTGGACAATCAGCCCCAGCATTTT	CASSTGVLDNQPQHF
TRBV5-6	once	.	TRBJ2-5	TGTGCCAGCAGCACGACGGGCGGGTACTCCAGGGGGACCCAGTACTTC	CASSTTGGYSRGTQYF
TRBV30	few	TRBD2	TRBJ2-3	TGTGCCTGGAGTCCCCGGGGGGGATGGGCAGATACGCAGTATTTT	CAWSPRGGWADTQYF
TRBV5-6	.	.	TRBJ2-2	TGTGCCAGCAGCTTGTTCGGCGGGAACACCGGGGAGCTGTTTTTT	CASSLFGGNTGELFF
TRBV5-4	.	TRBD1	TRBJ2-7	TGTGCCAGCAGCTCCAGTACCGACAGGGCGGTAAACCTCGAGCAGTACTTC	CASSSSTDRAVNLEQYF
TRBV5-6	.	.	TRBJ2-7	TGTGCCAGCAGCCGATTCCTCCGGGATAAACCCCACGAGCAGTACTTC	CASSRFLRDKPHEQYF
TRBV7-9	few	.	TRBJ2-5	TGTGCCAGCAGCCCAGGCGGGGGCGGACTTGGTCGAGAGACCCAGTACTTC	CASSPGGGGLGRETQYF
TRBV5-1	.	.	TRBJ2-3	TGCGCCAGCAGCTTGGAAGAGGGGGGCTATACGCAGTATTTT	CASSLEEGGYTQYF
TRBV5-1	.	.	TRBJ2-1	TGCGCCAGCAGCCAAGCCCAGGGCTCCTACAATGAGCAGTTCTTC	CASSQAQGSYNEQFF
TRBV11-2	.	TRBD1	TRBJ1-4	TGTGCCAGCAGCCTCCAGACAGGGGGGAGTGAAAAACTGTTTTTT	CASSLQTGGSEKLFF
TRBV19	.	.	TRBJ2-5	TGTGCCAGTAGTATAGATTGGGGTTCGGGAGAGACCCAGTACTTC	CASSIDWGSGETQYF
TRBV7-7	.	.	TRBJ2-1	TGTGCCAGCAGCTCTATGGCAGGGGAGGGGAATGAGCAGTTCTTC	CASSSMAGEGNEQFF
TRBV9	.	.	TRBJ2-3	TGTGCCAGCAGCCAGGGTACAGATACGCAGTATTTT	CASSQGTDTQYF
TRBV19	.	TRBD1	TRBJ1-1	TGTGCCAGTAGCCTAGGACAGGGTTCGAGAATCGTTTTCTTT	CASSLGQGSRIVFF
TRBV5-6	.	.	TRBJ2-3	TGTGCCAGCAGCTTTCGGGCCGCATCCCGGGCAGATACGCAGTATTTT	CASSFRAASRADTQYF
TRBV7-2	.	TRBD1	TRBJ2-3	TGTGCCAGCAGCTCCGGGACAGATGGGAAAGAAACGCAGTATTTT	CASSSGTDGKETQYF
TRBV5-1	.	.	TRBJ2-4	TGCGCCAGCAGCTTTACAGAAGCCAAAAACATTCAGTACTTC	CASSFTEAKNIQYF
TRBV5-4	.	TRBD1	TRBJ2-7	TGTGCCAGCAGCTTGGAACAGGGGGTCACCGGGGAGCAGTACTTC	CASSLEQGVTGEQYF
TRBV27	.	.	TRBJ2-7	TGTGCCAGCAGTACATGGCGACACAGCTACGAGCAGTACTTC	CASSTWRHSYEQYF
TRBV5-4	.	.	TRBJ2-3	TGTGCCAGCAGCTTACCCCTGGGAGGGGGTGAGACAGATACGCAGTATTTT	CASSLPLGGGETDTQYF
TRBV10-3	once	.	TRBJ2-1	TGTGCCATTGGGACCGACTACAATGAGCAGTTCTTC	CAIGTDYNEQFF
TRBV6-5	.	.	TRBJ2-3	TGTGCCAGCCGGTGGGGAGGCACAGATACGCAGTATTTT	CASRWGGTDTQYF
TRBV12-2	.	.	TRBJ2-5	TGTGCAAGTCGCCCCAGACAGGGCGAAAAGACCCAGTACTTC	CASRPRQGEKTQYF
TRBV7-2	once	.	TRBJ2-1	TGTGCCAGCAGCTTAGGGGTTCTGGGGAATGAGCAGTTCTTC	CASSLGVLGNEQFF
TRBV7-3	.	.	TRBJ2-7	TGTGCCAGCAGCCCTACGAGGACTGCGGCCTACGAGCAGTACTTC	CASSPTRTAAYEQYF
TRBV30	once	.	TRBJ1-2	TGTGCCTGGAGCGAGATTAAATTGGGGGGCTACACCTTC	CAWSEIKLGGYTF
TRBV2	.	.	TRBJ1-6	TGTGCCAGCAGTACAAGGCCTAGCTCCTATAATTCACCCCTCCACTTT	CASSTRPSSYNSPLHF
TRBV7-9	.	.	TRBJ1-5	TGTGCCAGCAGCCTAGGGACAATCAGCAATCAGCCCCAGCATTTT	CASSLGTISNQPQHF
TRBV6-1	.	.	TRBJ2-7	TGTGCCAGCAGTGAGTGGCGGGACCGCTACGAGCAGTACTTC	CASSEWRDRYEQYF
TRBV2	.	.	TRBJ1-6	TGTGCCAGCAAAGGGGCCTATAATTCACCCCTCCACTTT	CASKGAYNSPLHF
TRBV6-5	.	.	TRBJ2-7	TGTGCCACCAAAGACAGCACCTACGAGCAGTACTTC	CATKDSTYEQYF
TRBV28	few	.	TRBJ1-2	TGTGCCAGCATAGGTTCCGGGTATGGCTACACCTTC	CASIGSGYGYTF
TRBV7-9	.	.	TRBJ1-2	TGTGCCAGCAGCTACACGGGGGGAAACTATGGCTACACCTTC	CASSYTGGNYGYTF
TRBV5-8	.	.	TRBJ2-3	TGTGCCAGCAGTTGGGGGGTGAGCACAGATACGCAGTATTTT	CASSWGVSTDTQYF
TRBV5-1	.	.	TRBJ1-3	TGCGCCAGCAGCTCATCGCAGATATCTGGAAACACCATATATTTT	CASSSSQISGNTIYF
TRBV12-5	.	TRBD1	TRBJ2-5	TGTGCTAGTGGTTTGGGCCAGGGGGTCCAAGAGACCCAGTACTTC	CASGLGQGVQETQYF
TRBV2	.	.	TRBJ1-4	TGTGCCAGCGGGGAGCAGGGATCAACTAATGAAAAACTGTTTTTT	CASGEQGSTNEKLFF
TRBV27	.	TRBD1	TRBJ2-7	TGTGCCAGCAGTTTATCGGGACAGGGTCCCTACGAGCAGTACTTC	CASSLSGQGPYEQYF
TRBV27	.	TRBD2	TRBJ2-7	TGTGCCAGCAGGAAGGGACTAGCGGGCTCCTACGAGCAGTACTTC	CASRKGLAGSYEQYF